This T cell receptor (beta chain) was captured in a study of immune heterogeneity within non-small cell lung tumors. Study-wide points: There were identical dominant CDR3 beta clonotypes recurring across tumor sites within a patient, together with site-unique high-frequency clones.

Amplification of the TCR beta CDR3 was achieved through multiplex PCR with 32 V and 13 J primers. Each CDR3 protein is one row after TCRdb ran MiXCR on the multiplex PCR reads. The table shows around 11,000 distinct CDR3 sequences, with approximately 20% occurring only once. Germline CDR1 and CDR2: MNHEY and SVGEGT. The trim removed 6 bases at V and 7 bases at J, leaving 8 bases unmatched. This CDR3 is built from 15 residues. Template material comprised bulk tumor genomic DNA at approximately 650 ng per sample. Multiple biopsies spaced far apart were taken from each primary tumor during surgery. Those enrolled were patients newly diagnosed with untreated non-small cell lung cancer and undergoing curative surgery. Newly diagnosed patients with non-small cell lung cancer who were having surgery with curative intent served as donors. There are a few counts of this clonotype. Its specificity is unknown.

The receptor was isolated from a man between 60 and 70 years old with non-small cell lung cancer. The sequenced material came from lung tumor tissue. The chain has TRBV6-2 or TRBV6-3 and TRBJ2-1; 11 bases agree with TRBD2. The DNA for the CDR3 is TGTGCCAGCAGGGCATTAGCGGGAGGGTTGAATGAGCAGTTCTTC. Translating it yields CASRALAGGLNEQFF.